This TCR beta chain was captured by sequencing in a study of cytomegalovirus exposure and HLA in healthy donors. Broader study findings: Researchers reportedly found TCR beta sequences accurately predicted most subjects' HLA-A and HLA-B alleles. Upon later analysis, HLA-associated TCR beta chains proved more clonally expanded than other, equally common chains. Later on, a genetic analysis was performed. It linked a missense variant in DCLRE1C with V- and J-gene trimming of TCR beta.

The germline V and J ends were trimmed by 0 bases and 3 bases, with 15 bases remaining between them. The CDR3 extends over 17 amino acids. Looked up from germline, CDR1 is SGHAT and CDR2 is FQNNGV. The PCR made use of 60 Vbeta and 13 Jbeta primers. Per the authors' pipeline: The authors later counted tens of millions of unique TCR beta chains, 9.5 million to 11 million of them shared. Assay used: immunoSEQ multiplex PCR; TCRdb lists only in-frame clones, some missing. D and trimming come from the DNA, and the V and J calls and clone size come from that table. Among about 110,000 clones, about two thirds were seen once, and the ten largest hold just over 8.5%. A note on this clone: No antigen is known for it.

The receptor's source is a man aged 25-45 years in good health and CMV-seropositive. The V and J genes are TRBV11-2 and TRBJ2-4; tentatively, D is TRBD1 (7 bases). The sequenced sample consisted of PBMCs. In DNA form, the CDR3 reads TGTGCCAGCAGCTTAGATGAGGGGGGACAGATCAAAAACATTCAGTACTTC. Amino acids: CASSLDEGGQIKNIQYF.